This TCR beta chain stems from a study of blood T cells in healthy people across ages. General study points: Estimates of total diversity, which came from one million sequenced T cells, were considered to be underestimates. Diversity was higher, and naive CD4+ cells more numerous, in long-lived donors than in aged donors. The study could not conclusively compare naive and antigen-experienced cells, given its unsorted PBMCs.

Trimming cost V 4 bases and J 5 bases, with 11 bases left between them. Germline CDR1 SQVTM, CDR2 ANQGSEA. The CDR3 covers 12 residues. A J-beta primer mix and a sample-barcoded 5' primer were used in a second PCR of about 6 to 12 cycles. TCRdb reprocessed the 5' RACE reads via MiXCR and lists one record per CDR3 protein. Of more than 1 million distinct CDR3 sequences listed, under 55% are singletons. This clonotype was counted only a few times. Its cognate antigen is unknown. Sequencing was carried out using blood. V is TRBV29-1 and J is TRBJ1-1, with D perhaps TRBD1 (6 bases). The receptor was isolated from a woman in her fifties or sixties in good health. The CDR3 region is CSVGGARTEAFF. For the CDR3, the DNA is TGCAGCGTTGGGGGGGCCAGAACTGAAGCTTTCTTT.